This T cell receptor (beta chain) came from a study of cytomegalovirus exposure and HLA in healthy donors (dated by TCRdb to about 2017). Broadly, across the study: According to an earlier analysis of a few hundred of the donors, some 180 million T cells yielded over 90 million unique TCR beta sequences and approximately 280 Gb of sequence data. Using immunosequencing, the study profiled T cell repertoires from roughly 650 subjects and related those repertoires to cytomegalovirus serostatus. An early release covering roughly 600 HLA-typed donors comprised approximately 290 gigabases of sequencing data and roughly 86 million unique TCR sequences. A later analysis re-analyzed previously published TCR beta repertoires from about 600 donors and added high-resolution HLA genotyping to study TCR occurrence patterns. To predict cytomegalovirus infection status, the study combined high-throughput TCR immunosequencing, statistical association of individual TCRs with disease status, and machine learning. To decide whether each TCR beta V gene segment behaved as functional or pseudogenic, an earlier analysis of several hundred of the donors relied on high-throughput TCR beta sequencing. HLA typing included class I and class II loci at four-digit resolution. Among the roughly 400 genotyped donors, around 81% belonged to the genetic ancestry cluster associated with self-reported Caucasian donors. In addition to the first cohort of 650 to 750 subjects, a separate validation cohort of 120 different subjects was used. Four or five DR-DQ haplotypes were handled as single units for association and clustering because linkage in the cohort was strong. Alongside the repertoire data, information on donor age, sex, ethnicity and CMV serostatus was compiled. The later analysis used no new phenotypic data to find candidate immune exposures, relying instead on TCR beta sequences and their occurrence across donors. Genome-wide SNP genotypes for about 60% of the 666 donors were used in a later genetic analysis, which treated that subset as a discovery cohort. Typing coverage varied by locus: roughly 629-640 donors for A, B, C, DRB1 and DQB1; approximately 520 for DQA1; approximately 610 for DPA1; approximately 450 for DPB1. Among around 400 genotyped donors of the cohort, an average of 235,054 unique TCR beta nucleotide sequences were sequenced per donor, about a sixth of them non-productive. Every discovery cohort repertoire had been produced on one sequencing platform. The study aimed to test whether signatures of past pathogen exposure could be identified by cataloging public T cell receptors. Broader findings and caveats from the paper: The only immune exposure information available for the cohort was CMV serostatus. Because HLA typing was unavailable for some donors at each locus, only the typed subset was used in association tests. Because counts were too low, 15 to 20 rarely observed V segments, including chromosome 9 orphons, were excluded from the earlier analysis of fewer than 650 of the donors. When HLA alleles, especially DR and DQ, strongly co-occurred, attributing TCR associations to individual alleles was difficult. An association between a missense DCLRE1C variant and V-gene and J-gene trimming of TCR beta chains was found in a later genetic analysis and replicated in an independent cohort. The study listed 164 TCR beta chains as associated with cytomegalovirus. Only TCR beta chains were sequenced in this cohort, and the absence of alpha or paired-chain data limited detectable features. Linkage disequilibrium might explain the correlated functional status among segregating V segments, but an unknown experimental factor could not be excluded. According to a later analysis, TCR association rates differed among HLA loci, with DRB1 alleles showing the most associated TCRs and HLA-C alleles showing the fewest. In a later analysis, HLA-associated TCR beta chains showed more clonal expansion and lower generation probabilities than non-associated chains that were equally common. Most CMV-associated TCR beta chains appeared to be HLA-restricted in a later analysis, and the HLA associations seemed to be driven largely by CMV exposure. The authors suggested that the approach could potentially be generalized to other disease states and immunological phenotypes. Broadly in line with IMGT annotations, most TCR beta V segments showed up in productive rearrangements about 90% or about 30% of the time in an earlier analysis of under 700 of the donors. A later genetic analysis reported fewer N-insertions in productive TCRs among donors in an Asian-associated ancestry cluster than the roughly 720-donor mean. The 87-base-pair reads could not distinguish some IMGT-functional V segments, including TRBV6-2 and TRBV6-3, so those segments were excluded. The presence/absence analyses assumed that sequencing depth was roughly uniform across donors, and that assumption may not be true. The sequencing pipeline was judged likely to have produced a cluster of highly shared sequence variants as a technical artifact. At a false discovery rate of 0.05, a later analysis linked 15,000 to 20,000 TCR beta sequences to specific HLA alleles. In a later analysis, several top co-occurrence clusters were reported to appear linked to parvovirus B19, influenza, CMV and Epstein-Barr virus. In vitro tests confirmed that a few of the cytomegalovirus-associated TCR beta chains recognize cytomegalovirus antigens. A further reported finding was that TCR beta sequences accurately predicted the HLA-A and HLA-B alleles for most subjects in the first cohort. The classifier was reported to diagnose cytomegalovirus status with high specificity and sensitivity in both the original and validation cohorts. Across donors, most TCR sequences were observed very rarely, whereas some public TCRs were present in many individuals.

The cohort consisted of hundreds of healthy bone marrow donors. At the time of sampling, every cohort member was nominally healthy, though immune exposures that went unrecorded were likely present. The donor was CMV seronegative and belonged to the group of 352 seronegative cohort members. Every donor gave a peripheral blood sample, and the peripheral blood mononuclear cells from that sample were used for TCR beta sequencing. Genomic DNA was extracted from the blood cell samples with the Qiagen DNeasy Blood Extraction Kit. Library preparation was by the immunoSEQ multiplex PCR assay. The multiplex PCR relied on a mix of 60 forward primers for TCR Vbeta segments and 13 reverse primers for TCR Jbeta segments. A multiplex PCR assay on genomic DNA amplified the CDR3 region of rearranged TCR beta genes. The Illumina HiSeq System was used to sequence the amplified TCR beta libraries as 87-base-pair reads. The study's processing was this. In a later analysis, around 80 million unique TCR beta chains were counted across the roughly 700 repertoires, and some 10 million of these chains were shared by at least two donors. Raw reads were error-corrected and collapsed into unique sequences with a nearest-neighbor algorithm that merged closely related sequences to remove PCR and sequencing errors. CDR3 sequences were aligned to IMGT reference sequences to assign V, D and J gene segments. For a sequence to be retained, a match of at least six nucleotides was required to both a V gene segment and a J gene segment. Rearrangements were classified as productive when the CDR3 lacked stop codons and remained in frame with V and J, and all other rearrangements were classified as non-productive. CDR3 was defined according to IMGT convention as the region running from the second conserved V-encoded cysteine to the conserved J-encoded phenylalanine. Sequences without an unambiguous match to a single V gene segment were excluded from the earlier analysis of over 500 of the donors. An earlier analysis of fewer than 650 of the donors classified V segments as functional when productive rearrangements were above 56.7% and as segregating when the standard deviation between donors was above 5%. A statistical classification framework was built for diagnosing cytomegalovirus status from the catalog of TCR beta chain sequences. A later analysis assigned V and J genes by comparing TCR nucleotide sequences with IMGT/GENE-DB human TR gene sequences. The TCRdist pipeline was used in a later analysis to assign CDR3 sequences and most-parsimonious VDJ recombination scenarios. In a later analysis, each TCR beta chain was defined by its CDR3 amino acid sequence together with its V-gene family, and reads lacking a unique V-gene family were excluded. A later analysis removed 550 to 650 highly shared, low-generation-probability nucleotide sequences to deal with suspected cross-contamination and a sequencing artifact. In a later analysis, a clonal expansion index for each public chain was calculated from normalized within-repertoire ranks of inferred template counts. In a later analysis, generation probabilities were computed using a VDJ recombination model fitted to out-of-frame rearrangements, and the results were checked against IGoR. A later analysis scored TCR-TCR, TCR-HLA and TCR-CMV co-occurrence with hypergeometric tests, applying a repertoire-size bias correction to TCR pairs. A later analysis estimated false discovery rates by permuting HLA or CMV assignments 20 times. In a later analysis, co-occurring TCRs were grouped with DBSCAN, and TCRdist sequence similarity was added when clustering was performed within HLA-allele-positive subsets. Co-occurrence clustering excluded repertoires with fewer than 30,000 or more than 120,000 public chains, plus five with anomalous nucleotide sharing. TCRdb retrieved this table from immuneACCESS and kept in-frame rearrangements only. Not all clones are present; in checked studies, unresolved V genes account for under half, and no reason is known for the remainder. V, J and clone size are those of that table, while D and trimming were read from the DNA. Within this sample are approximately 160,000 clones, with around 80% of them counted one time only. Approximately 0.8% of the sample lies in the top ten.

Ends trimmed: V by 8 bases, J by 5 bases; bases unmatched to a gene: 11. The CDR3 sequence holds 15 residues, the cysteine and phenylalanine included. Of all the DNA, just the CDR3 is kept, 45 bases in frame from base 1. From the germline V gene, CDR1 is MDHEN and CDR2 is SYDVKM. A remark on this clone: Its antigen target is currently unknown. No clone much larger than this one lies a single base away; base qualities are absent.

This TCR derives from a woman younger than 30 in good health and CMV-seronegative. Recombination connected TRBV28 to TRBJ2-1; a stretch of 8 junction bases matches TRBD1. Sample: PBMCs. The CDR3 sequence is CASALMDRAHNEQFF. The bases are TGTGCCAGCGCACTAATGGACAGGGCCCACAATGAGCAGTTCTTC.